Presented here are 29 T cell receptor beta chains from one specimen sequenced in a study of T cells in narcolepsy. Some clones are missing from TCRdb's copy, which holds only in-frame ones; the method was immunoSEQ multiplex PCR. The data contain roughly 17,000 clones, 72% of them singletons. Sequencing was carried out using CD45RA- memory CD8+ T cells from PBMCs. Receptors were obtained from a human donor with narcolepsy.

CDR3 loop: CASSPTSTEAFF. The CDR3, as DNA: TGTGCCAGCAGCCCGACGTCTACTGAAGCTTTCTTT. The chain joins TRBV2 to TRBJ1-1; no clear D gene. CDR3 length equals 12 residues. V lost 6 bases, J lost 5 bases, and 10 bases lay in between. The germline V gene has CDR1 SNHLY and CDR2 FYNNEI. The full variable domain, in which reference TRBV2 and TRBJ1-1 provide the parts outside the CDR3, is EPEVTQTPSHQVTQMGQEVILRCVPISNHLYFYWYRQILGQKVEFLVSFYNNEISEKSEIFDDQFSVERPDGSNFTLKIRSTKLEDSAMYFCASSPTSTEAFFGQGTRLTVV.

The chain recombines TRBV6-1 with TRBJ2-5; 8 bases are shared with TRBD1. With the DNA end fitting TRBJ2-7 better, the J assignment may be wrong. CDR1 and CDR2 (germline): MNHNS, SASEGT. The CDR3 spans 12 residues. The CDR3 DNA reads as TGTGCCAGCAGTGGGACAGGGAACGAGCAGTACTTC. It yields the protein CASSGTGNEQYF.

Points on this clone: Additional DNA sequences in this sample encode the identical CDR3. The chain has TRBV9 and TRBJ1-2; D not resolved. The CDR3 extends over 12 amino acids. V was cut by 0 bases and J by 4 bases, with 4 bases left in between. Germline V gives CDR1 SGDLS, CDR2 YYNGEE. The CDR3 bases are TGTGCCAGCAGCGTAGGTGGCTATGGCTACACCTTC. It encodes CASSVGGYGYTF.

The rearrangement uses TRBV2 and TRBJ1-2; 9 bases align to TRBD1. Trimming removed 8 bases from V and 1 base from J; junction bases left unmatched: 11. This CDR3 region has 16 residues. Per germline, CDR1 SNHLY and CDR2 FYNNEI. CDR3 region: CASEQTGGAFNYGYTF. The CDR3 DNA is TGTGCCAGCGAACAAACAGGGGGCGCTTTTAACTATGGCTACACCTTC.

The gene calls are TRBV10-2 and TRBJ2-3; TRBD2 matches 7 bases. CDR1 is WSHSY, CDR2 SAAADI, per germline. V dropped 0 bases and J dropped 4; count of bases not matched to a gene: 4. This CDR3 has 15 residues. CDR3 DNA: TGCGCCAGCAGTGAGTCGACACGGGGGGCAGATACGCAGTATTTT. Translating it yields CASSESTRGADTQYF.

The genes are TRBV15 and TRBJ2-7; D may be TRBD1 (6 bases). Germline V CDR1 and CDR2: LNHNV, YYDKDF (reference sequence). The CDR3 length is 13 residues. Trimming left V 2 bases short and J 5 bases short, with 10 bases between. CDR3 DNA: TGTGCCACCAGCAGACAGGGGAACCACGAGCAGTACTTC. Residues: CATSRQGNHEQYF.

This chain joins TRBV27 and TRBJ2-3; TRBD1 matches 8 bases. The CDR3 covers 17 residues. V was clipped by 5 bases and J by 1 base; unmatched bases: 11. Germline values: CDR1 MNHEY, CDR2 SMNVEV (reference sequence). The CDR3 is CASSAGTGRGRTDTQYF. The CDR3 nucleotides are TGTGCCAGCAGTGCGGGGACAGGCCGCGGTCGCACAGATACGCAGTATTTT.

This sequence joins TRBV2 and TRBJ1-1; 8 bases agree with TRBD1. CDR1 is SNHLY and CDR2 is FYNNEI in the germline V gene. Losses at the gene ends were 5 bases for V and 1 base for J; bases not matched to a gene: 6. The CDR3 totals 15 residues. The CDR3 DNA reads as TGTGCCAGCAGTCAGGACAGGGTCGGGAACACTGAAGCTTTCTTT. This sequence encodes CASSQDRVGNTEAFF.

The rearrangement uses TRBV2 and TRBJ2-5; TRBD2 aligns across 7 bases. The CDR3 contains 16 residues. Germline CDR1 reads SNHLY; CDR2 reads FYNNEI. V was pared by 7 bases and J by 4 bases, with 15 bases of the junction left unmatched. The CDR3 region is CASKARGDDQGETQYF. Written as DNA, the CDR3 is TGTGCCAGCAAAGCCCGGGGGGACGACCAGGGAGAGACCCAGTACTTC.

A few counts support this clone. This chain links TRBV28 with TRBJ2-7; TRBD1 might be the D (5 bases). The CDR3 is made up of 13 amino acids. Trimming removed 5 bases from V and 6 bases from J, with 14 bases in between. The germline V gene has CDR1 MDHEN and CDR2 SYDVKM. The CDR3: CASSRLGQVEQYF. The DNA for the CDR3 is TGTGCCAGCAGTCGGCTGGGGCAGGTCGAGCAGTACTTC.

The rearrangement links TRBV5-1 to TRBJ2-7; D ambiguous. Germline loops: CDR1 SGHRS, CDR2 YFSETQ. The CDR3 length is 16 residues. Trimming removed 5 bases at V and 6 bases at J, with 24 bases between. The CDR3 region has the DNA TGCGCCAGCAGTTACCGCCCCGGGCAGCTCCCCCTCGAGCAGTACTTC. It is translated as CASSYRPGQLPLEQYF. The whole variable domain, filled in from reference TRBV5-1 and TRBJ2-7, reads KAGVTQTPRYLIKTRGQQVTLSCSPISGHRSVSWYQQTPGQGLQFLFEYFSETQRNKGNFPGRFSGRQFSNSRSEMNVSTLELGDSALYLCASSYRPGQLPLEQYFGPGTRLTVT.

This sequence joins TRBV19 and TRBJ2-4, with no clear D. This CDR3 contains 17 residues. Germline V gene sequence: CDR1 LNHDA, CDR2 SQIVND (reference sequence). V was trimmed by 3 bases and J by 0 bases, leaving 15 bases between them. DNA of the CDR3: TGTGCCAGTAGTATGGGCAGTGCAGGAGTAGCCAAAAACATTCAGTACTTC. Translated, it gives CASSMGSAGVAKNIQYF.

The genes are TRBV7-9 and TRBJ2-3; 8 nucleotides match TRBD2. Germline CDR1 reads SEHNR; CDR2 reads FQNEAQ (reference sequence). The CDR3 loop spans 15 amino acids. Trimming cost V 4 bases and J 2 bases; bases outside gene matches: 5. The CDR3 reads CASSYGLATTDTQYF. The CDR3 DNA reads TGTGCCAGCAGCTACGGACTAGCCACCACAGATACGCAGTATTTT. Combining the CDR3 with reference TRBV7-9 and TRBJ2-3 gives the whole variable domain DTGVSQNPRHKITKRGQNVTFRCDPISEHNRLYWYRQTLGQGPEFLTYFQNEAQLEKSRLLSDRFSAERPKGSFSTLEIQRTEQGDSAMYLCASSYGLATTDTQYFGPGTRLTVL.

Worth noting for this clone: Different DNA sequences within this sample yield the same CDR3. J is TRBJ2-7 and V is TRBV7-9, with 12 bases aligning to TRBD2. The CDR3 consists of 18 residues. Unmatched junction bases numbered 17, after V lost 4 bases and J lost 7 bases. The V gene's germline CDR1 is SEHNR and CDR2 FQNEAQ (reference sequence). The CDR3 DNA is TGTGCCAGCAGCTCGACACGGGCGCGAGGACTAGCGGGGTGGGAGCAGTACTTC. This sequence encodes CASSSTRARGLAGWEQYF.

In this sample, this clone turned up once. The chain links TRBV6-4 to TRBJ1-2; D perhaps matches TRBD1 (6 bases). There are 15 residues in the CDR3. V gave up 3 bases and J gave up 2 bases, with 13 bases separating them. The germline CDR1 and CDR2 sequences are MRHNA and SNTAGT. The CDR3, as DNA: TGTGCCAGCAGTGAGTCACACAGGGCGAACTATGGCTACACCTTC. Protein sequence: CASSESHRANYGYTF.

The gene calls are TRBV10-2 and TRBJ2-1; 12 bases align to TRBD2. V lost 7 bases, J lost 1 base, and 5 bases stayed unmatched. CDR1 is WSHSY, CDR2 SAAADI, per germline. There are 16 residues in the CDR3. CDR3 residues: CASTRLAGESYNEQFF. In nucleotides, the CDR3 is TGCGCCAGCACCAGACTAGCGGGAGAATCCTACAATGAGCAGTTCTTC.

The chain is built from TRBV11-2 and TRBJ2-7; TRBD1 matches 10 bases. Germline V lookup: CDR1 SGHAT, CDR2 FQNNGV. This CDR3 has 15 amino acids. The V gene end was trimmed by 3 bases and the J gene end by 2 bases; junction bases not matched to a gene: 4. DNA of the CDR3: TGTGCCAGCAGCTTGACAGGGACAGGGGCCTACGAGCAGTACTTC. This translates into CASSLTGTGAYEQYF.

This clone appeared a single time. The CDR3 protein is CASSLGALLHYEQYF. CDR3 in DNA: TGTGCCAGCAGCTTGGGGGCGCTACTACACTACGAGCAGTACTTC. The rearrangement uses TRBV5-6 and TRBJ2-7; D not certain. This CDR3 spans 15 amino acids. From germline, CDR1 is SGHDT and CDR2 YYEEEE. Trimming pared 0 bases from V and 3 bases from J, leaving 13 bases between.

The chain recombines TRBV28 with TRBJ2-5, with 9 bases fitting TRBD2. V shed 3 bases and J 2 bases; nucleotides not matched to a gene: 7. The germline V gene has CDR1 MDHEN and CDR2 SYDVKM. The CDR3 sequence is 16 residues long. CDR3: CASSFPTSGEQETQYF. The CDR3 DNA reads as TGTGCCAGCAGTTTTCCGACTAGCGGAGAACAAGAGACCCAGTACTTC. The entire variable domain, with the rest obtained from reference TRBV28 and TRBJ2-5, is as follows: DVKVTQSSRYLVKRTGEKVFLECVQDMDHENMFWYRQDPGLGLRLIYFSYDVKMKEKGDIPEGYSVSREKKERFSLILESASTNQTSMYLCASSFPTSGEQETQYFGPGTRLLVL.

This clone occurred once. This chain joins TRBV6-6 and TRBJ2-1, with a tentative D call TRBD2 (6 bases). This CDR3 is built from 15 residues. Germline-derived CDR1 and CDR2 are MNHNY and SVGAGI (reference sequence). V was pared by 4 bases and J by 10 bases, with 20 bases between. The CDR3 nucleotides are TGTGCCAGCAGTTTGTCCGTGACTAGAGTTGACGAGCAGTTCTTC. Translated: CASSLSVTRVDEQFF.

CDR3 residues: CASSSGKMRDTQYF. DNA of the CDR3: TGTGCCAGCAGTTCCGGGAAGATGAGGGATACGCAGTATTTT. The V call is TRBV27, the J call TRBJ2-3; possible D gene TRBD2, 5 bases. Trimming pared 4 bases from V and 6 bases from J, leaving 14 bases between. CDR1 is MNHEY and CDR2 is SMNVEV in the germline V gene (reference sequence). The CDR3 runs 14 residues.

This chain connects TRBV27 to TRBJ2-7; D is unresolved. With 4 bases removed from V and 3 bases from J, the gap between germline ends came to 10 bases. Germline CDR1 reads MNHEY; CDR2 reads SMNVEV (reference sequence). The CDR3 has 13 residues. CDR3 nucleotides: TGTGCCAGCAGTTCTAACTCAAACTACGAGCAGTACTTC. Protein sequence: CASSSNSNYEQYF.

This clone came up once. The chain recombines TRBV5-6 with TRBJ2-1, with 8 positions matching TRBD1. The CDR3 is made up of 17 amino acids. V trimming: 0 bases; J trimming: 7 bases; junction bases outside the gene matches: 12. Germline CDR1 and CDR2: SGHDT and YYEEEE. In DNA form, the CDR3 reads TGTGCCAGCAGCTTGGCCTGGACAGGGCCTGCGGGTAATGAGCAGTTCTTC. It specifies CASSLAWTGPAGNEQFF.

This sequence joins TRBV19 and TRBJ1-5; D remains ambiguous. Germline-derived CDR1 and CDR2 are LNHDA and SQIVND (reference sequence). This CDR3 comprises 15 residues. The V gene lost 0 bases and the J gene lost 5 bases, with 11 bases spanning the gap. The CDR3 bases are TGTGCCAGTAGTATAGATCCCGTCAGCTATCAGCCCCAGCATTTT. This encodes CASSIDPVSYQPQHF.

This clone showed up just a few times. The rearrangement links TRBV19 to TRBJ2-7, with 8 bases lining up with TRBD1. The V segment lost 4 bases and the J segment 5 bases; nucleotides outside the gene matches: 10. This CDR3 is built from 15 residues. Germline V gene data show CDR1 as LNHDA and CDR2 as SQIVND (reference sequence). The CDR3 DNA sequence: TGTGCCAGTAGTACCCTGGACAGGGAGCTCGACGAGCAGTACTTC. It yields the protein CASSTLDRELDEQYF.

This chain links TRBV11-2 with TRBJ1-2; 7 nucleotides align to TRBD1. The CDR3 consists of 13 residues. Germline V CDR1 and CDR2: SGHAT, FQNNGV. Germline trimming cut 1 base from V and 8 bases from J; bases unmatched to any gene: 4. The chain's CDR3 is CASSLGQGGGYTF. CDR3 nucleotide sequence: TGTGCCAGCAGCTTAGGACAGGGCGGCGGCTACACCTTC.

The rearrangement uses TRBV11-2 and TRBJ1-2, with 11 bases that match TRBD1. The CDR3 loop spans 14 amino acids. Trimming removed 6 bases from V and 4 bases from J; junction bases left unmatched: 4. Per germline, CDR1 SGHAT and CDR2 FQNNGV. The CDR3 here is CASSSDRGPYGYTF. The CDR3 DNA sequence: TGTGCCAGCAGTTCGGACAGGGGGCCCTATGGCTACACCTTC.

J is TRBJ2-3 and V is TRBV9; 7 bases are shared with TRBD1. The V segment lost 4 bases and the J segment 2 bases; nucleotides outside the gene matches: 7. The CDR3 spans 15 residues. CDR1 and CDR2 from the germline V gene are SGDLS and YYNGEE. CDR3 region: CASSKGDRATDTQYF. The DNA of the CDR3 is TGTGCCAGCAGCAAAGGGGACAGAGCCACAGATACGCAGTATTTT.

Here the CDR3 reads CASSGRKETQYF. DNA of the CDR3: TGTGCCTCAAGCGGGAGAAAAGAGACCCAGTACTTC. The chain has TRBV30 and TRBJ2-5, with 8 nucleotides matching TRBD2. The V and J ends lost 7 bases and 3 bases, in that order; junction bases with no gene match: 4. The germline V gene has CDR1 GTSNPN and CDR2 SVGIG (reference sequence). The CDR3 is made up of 12 amino acids.